The 21 T cell receptor beta chains below come from one sample, sequenced in a study of blood T cell repertoires in COVID-19. Method: immunoSEQ multiplex PCR; TCRdb's copy keeps in-frame clones and lacks some. The data contain tens of thousands of clones, 82% of them singletons. The source material was peripheral blood. Receptors originate from a woman over 75 with acute or convalescent COVID-19.

The V gene is TRBV5-8, the J gene TRBJ2-1; TRBD1 matches at 7 bases. J lost 6 bases, V lost 1 base, and 7 bases had no gene match. This CDR3 spans 15 amino acids. In germline, CDR1 is SGHTS, CDR2 YDEGEE. The CDR3 bases are TGTGCCAGCAGCTTGACAGGGGTTCGCTCCAATGAGCAGTTCTTC. As protein: CASSLTGVRSNEQFF.

This clone was picked up a small number of times. This chain joins TRBV6-5 and TRBJ1-3, with unresolved D. The CDR3 covers 13 residues. With 5 bases removed from V and 6 bases from J, the gap between germline ends came to 11 bases. Germline CDR1 reads MNHEY; CDR2 reads SVGAGI. The CDR3 nucleotides read TGTGCCAGCAGTCCAACCTTACAAAACACCATATATTTT. This encodes CASSPTLQNTIYF.

The chain has TRBV11-2 and TRBJ1-3, with D unclear. This CDR3 is 14 amino acids long. V lost 3 bases and J 4 bases, leaving 10 bases between the germline ends. Germline CDR1 and CDR2: SGHAT and FQNNGV. CDR3 sequence reads: CASSLGSMGNTIYF. CDR3 DNA sequence: TGTGCCAGCAGCTTGGGCTCTATGGGAAACACCATATATTTT.

The CDR3 region has the DNA TGCAGCATAGCGGAAGATCTAGGCGAGCAGTACTTC. The encoded protein is CSIAEDLGEQYF. V and J are TRBV29-1 and TRBJ2-7, with D maybe TRBD2 (6 bases). This CDR3 region has 12 residues. The ends were cut back, 8 bases at V and 6 bases at J, with 17 bases in the middle. From germline, CDR1 is SQVTM and CDR2 ANQGSEA.

This chain links TRBV7-8 with TRBJ1-1, with D possibly TRBD1 on 5 matching bases. CDR1 is SGHVS, CDR2 FQNEAQ, per germline. This CDR3 region has 14 residues. V dropped 5 bases and J dropped 0 bases, with 10 bases sitting between them. The CDR3 sequence is CASSPRGMNTEAFF. CDR3 DNA: TGTGCCAGCAGCCCACGGGGGATGAACACTGAAGCTTTCTTT.

The J gene is TRBJ1-1, the V gene TRBV12-5; D is ambiguous. This CDR3 is built from 15 residues. Germline V gene lookup returns CDR1 LGHNT and CDR2 FRNRAP. V lost 0 bases to trimming and J lost 4 bases, with 12 bases between them. The chain's CDR3 is CASGLVLGVGTEAFF. DNA of the CDR3: TGTGCTAGTGGTTTGGTACTCGGGGTCGGCACTGAAGCTTTCTTT.

CDR3 in amino acids: CSVGRQGRGEQYF. CDR3 in DNA: TGCAGCGTTGGTCGGCAGGGCCGTGGGGAGCAGTACTTC. The chain has TRBV29-1 and TRBJ2-7; a possible D gene is TRBD1 (5 bases). Germline lookup yields CDR1 SQVTM and CDR2 ANQGSEA. CDR3 size: 13 residues. Trimming cost V 4 bases and J 7 bases, with 17 bases left between them.

The chain has TRBV24-1 and TRBJ1-2; no clear D. CDR3 length equals 14 residues. Trimming took off 4 bases at V and 6 bases at J, with 14 bases between the two ends. Germline lookup yields CDR1 KGHDR and CDR2 SFDVKD. The CDR3 reads CATSEGGPLNGYTF. In DNA, the CDR3 is TGTGCCACCAGTGAGGGCGGGCCGCTGAATGGCTACACCTTC.

This clone has just one count. V gene TRBV10-3 combines with J gene TRBJ2-1; tentatively, D is TRBD2 (5 bases). Germline values: CDR1 ENHRY, CDR2 SYGVKD. V was clipped by 4 bases and J by 10 bases, with 14 bases between them. The CDR3 has 13 residues. The CDR3 DNA is TGTGCCATCAGTGTGCGATACGGGGAGGAGCAGTTCTTC. Its translation: CAISVRYGEEQFF.

The V gene is TRBV6-2 or TRBV6-3, the J gene TRBJ2-5; 11 bases fit TRBD2. Germline loops: CDR1 MNHEY, CDR2 SVGEGT. The CDR3 covers 15 residues. Trimming cost V 5 bases and J 4 bases; bases outside gene matches: 6. The CDR3 sequence is CASSTTSGSRETQYF. The CDR3 DNA is TGTGCCAGCAGTACTACTAGCGGGAGTAGAGAGACCCAGTACTTC.

V usage is TRBV10-2 and J usage is TRBJ2-7; 8 nucleotides align to TRBD2. Germline-derived CDR1 and CDR2 are WSHSY and SAAADI. The trim removed 8 bases at V and 0 bases at J, leaving 6 bases unmatched. This CDR3 comprises 14 residues. CDR3 DNA sequence: TGCGCCAGCCGGTCGAGCGGGAGCTCCTACGAGCAGTACTTC. Amino acid sequence: CASRSSGSSYEQYF.

The chain combines TRBV19 with TRBJ2-1; tentatively, D is TRBD2 (5 bases). The ends were cut back, 3 bases at V and 0 bases at J, with 12 bases in the middle. Per the germline V gene, CDR1 is LNHDA and CDR2 is SQIVND (reference sequence). There are 16 residues in the CDR3. The CDR3 region is CASSIPLGSSYNEQFF. The CDR3 region has the DNA TGTGCCAGTAGTATCCCACTAGGGAGCTCCTACAATGAGCAGTTCTTC.

The rearrangement uses TRBV6-1 and TRBJ2-3; no firm D call. The CDR3 is made up of 13 amino acids. Between the trimmed V and J ends, which lost 2 bases and 7 bases, there was a span of 10 bases. Germline V gene data show CDR1 as MNHNS and CDR2 as SASEGT. CDR3 region: CASSELSSNTQYF. CDR3 bases: TGTGCCAGCAGTGAACTAAGCTCCAATACGCAGTATTTT.

The rearrangement joins TRBV18 to TRBJ2-7; D perhaps matches TRBD1 (6 bases). In germline, CDR1 is KGHSH, CDR2 LQKENI. Trimming shortened V by 4 bases and J by 0 bases, and 10 bases separated the two germline ends. This CDR3 is built from 14 residues. Written as DNA, the CDR3 is TGTGCCAGCTCACTGGACAGCCTCTCCTACGAGCAGTACTTC. Translation gives CASSLDSLSYEQYF.

The chain carries TRBV2 and TRBJ2-5; D not certain. CDR1 SNHLY and CDR2 FYNNEI come from the germline V gene. The V gene lost 4 bases and the J gene lost 2 bases, with 5 bases spanning the gap. CDR3 size: 12 residues. The CDR3 loop reads CASSVSQETQYF. In DNA form, the CDR3 reads TGTGCCAGCAGTGTCAGTCAAGAGACCCAGTACTTC. Full variable domain (remainder filled in from reference TRBV2 and TRBJ2-5): EPEVTQTPSHQVTQMGQEVILRCVPISNHLYFYWYRQILGQKVEFLVSFYNNEISEKSEIFDDQFSVERPDGSNFTLKIRSTKLEDSAMYFCASSVSQETQYFGPGTRLLVL.

This chain links TRBV19 with TRBJ1-4; possibly TRBD1 for D (5 bases). Germline CDR1 and CDR2: LNHDA and SQIVND (reference sequence). This CDR3 comprises 13 residues. Deletions cut 3 bases from V and 14 bases from J, with 16 bases between. This chain's CDR3 is CASSIGGSVRLFF. The CDR3 DNA sequence: TGTGCCAGTAGTATTGGGGGGAGTGTCCGGCTGTTTTTT.

The V and J genes are TRBV6-1 and TRBJ2-1, with TRBD1 matching 9 bases. V lost 9 bases, J lost 2 bases, and 5 bases stayed unmatched. Germline loops: CDR1 MNHNS, CDR2 SASEGT. This CDR3 has 14 residues. In DNA form, the CDR3 reads TGTGCCAGTACGGACAGGGGAACCTACAATGAGCAGTTCTTC. It codes for CASTDRGTYNEQFF.

The V gene is TRBV18, the J gene TRBJ2-1, with 9 bases matching TRBD1. The germline gives CDR1 KGHSH, CDR2 LQKENI. Trimming cost V 0 bases and J 7 bases; bases outside gene matches: 7. This CDR3 comprises 16 residues. Here the CDR3 DNA reads TGTGCCAGCTCACCACCGGGACAGGGTTTATCGAATGAGCAGTTCTTC. Residues: CASSPPGQGLSNEQFF.

The chain recombines TRBV6-2 or TRBV6-3 with TRBJ1-2, with 7 positions matching TRBD1. The V gene's germline CDR1 is MNHEY and CDR2 SVGEGT. The CDR3 sequence is 15 residues long. V was clipped by 2 bases and J by 3 bases; unmatched bases: 6. Here the CDR3 DNA reads TGTGCCAGCAGTTACGACACTGACAGGGACTATGGCTACACCTTC. This codes for CASSYDTDRDYGYTF.

The chain recombines TRBV10-1 with TRBJ1-4; D gene unclear. The ends were cut back, 10 bases at V and 8 bases at J, with 23 bases in the middle. The CDR3 has 15 amino acids. Germline V lookup: CDR1 WNHNN, CDR2 SYGVQD (reference sequence). CDR3 protein: CANQGGGKRGEKLFF. The CDR3 DNA sequence: TGCGCCAACCAAGGCGGAGGAAAGAGAGGCGAAAAACTGTTTTTT.

The chain employs TRBV28 and TRBJ2-3; perhaps TRBD2 as D (7 bases). V dropped 7 bases and J dropped 4 bases, with 21 bases sitting between them. From germline, CDR1 is MDHEN and CDR2 SYDVKM. The CDR3 runs 16 residues. CDR3 residues: CASTGGGTVGADTQYF. In DNA form, the CDR3 reads TGTGCCAGCACCGGCGGGGGCACAGTCGGCGCAGATACGCAGTATTTT.